A selection of T cell receptor beta chains follows, all from one sample in a study. Each CDR3 protein gets one entry after TCRdb re-called the 5' RACE reads with MiXCR. The data hold 30,000 to 40,000 distinct CDR3 sequences, with roughly 26% observed a single time. Sequencing input: naive CD4+ T cells sorted from a lymph node. The origin of the receptors is a female donor with breast cancer. Both conserved end residues are trimmed from each CDR3. A D gene is named only where the DNA matches it firmly.

>TRBV15|TRBJ2-7|TRBD2
ATSRAGTAGGEQY
>TRBV7-2|TRBJ2-2|.
ACSSLTGRAGELF
>TRBV15|TRBJ1-4|.
ATSRALGLHEKLF
>TRBV20-1|TRBJ2-3|.
SAREAESQY
>TRBV6-6|TRBJ2-5|.
ASSEGGETQY
>TRBV3-1|TRBJ1-3|.
ASSRDASGNTIY
>TRBV9|TRBJ2-7|TRBD1
ASSHSGTGGFYEQY
>TRBV3-1|TRBJ1-2|.
ASSHGRTRANYGYT
>TRBV20-1|TRBJ2-1|TRBD2
SASAGTSGRIRGEQF
>TRBV20-1|TRBJ2-7|TRBD2
SARSGLAHEQY
>TRBV20-1|TRBJ2-1|TRBD2
SARDSGRINEQF
>TRBV5-1|TRBJ2-1|TRBD2
ASRLAGYNEQF
>TRBV9|TRBJ2-5|TRBD2
ASSPAGRVAETQY
>TRBV5-6|TRBJ1-5|.
ASSSALQGRGNQPQH
>TRBV7-9|TRBJ1-2|.
ASSLGGINGYT
>TRBV12-3/TRBV12-4|TRBJ2-3|.
ASSPPGAGVLTDTQY
>TRBV9|TRBJ2-1|.
ASSPGKNNEQF
>TRBV5-1|TRBJ2-7|.
ASSLEGHEQY
>TRBV20-1|TRBJ2-1|.
SAYKAVLSYNEQF
>TRBV5-5|TRBJ2-2|.
ASGLGTSSNTGELF
>TRBV20-1|TRBJ2-1|.
SARALVGSYNEQF
>TRBV27|TRBJ1-2|TRBD1
ASSSQGARYGYT
>TRBV5-6|TRBJ2-1|TRBD2
ASSLALLAGAHEQF
>TRBV15|TRBJ1-4|.
ATSRDPELNEKLF
>TRBV5-4|TRBJ2-2|.
ASSPRGGTGELF
>TRBV18|TRBJ1-3|.
ASSPYISDGAGNTIY
>TRBV28|TRBJ1-1|.
ASSLRRTEAF
>TRBV6-5|TRBJ2-2|TRBD1
ASGQEMSGELF
>TRBV5-1|TRBJ1-5|.
ASSEDSYSNQPQH
>TRBV2|TRBJ2-1|TRBD2
ASSRAGGGNEQF
>TRBV5-1|TRBJ2-3|TRBD1
ASSPSGQVNTDTQY
>TRBV4-2|TRBJ1-5|.
ASSQDSRQPQH
>TRBV12-3/TRBV12-4|TRBJ2-1|.
ASTTDPNEPLF
>TRBV5-4|TRBJ2-1|.
ASSFDNPRSYNEQF
>TRBV14|TRBJ2-1|.
ASSQGRLGEQF
>TRBV5-1|TRBJ2-1|.
ASSSTGSSHQSSYNEQF
>TRBV7-9|TRBJ2-7|.
ASSPSPSRTYEQY
>TRBV15|TRBJ2-1|TRBD2
ATSSKPGGASGSSYNEQF
>TRBV5-1|TRBJ2-7|TRBD2
ASRSTSGILNEQY
>TRBV20-1|TRBJ2-4|TRBD1
SARAPKTGGGDIQY
>TRBV27|TRBJ1-1|.
ASSVFGDVKGGTEAL
>TRBV4-2|TRBJ2-7|TRBD1
ASSRERTGTYEQY
>TRBV20-1|TRBJ2-2|.
SARDVVGGELF
>TRBV5-1|TRBJ2-7|.
ASSLVTSSYEQY
>TRBV5-5|TRBJ2-3|.
ASSPAENGGTDTQY